This section outlines one TCR beta chain sequence together with its context. Its antigen remains unknown. This sample was included in a study of OX40 agonist ivuxolimab in advanced cancers. Study-level results: Clonal expansion from baseline to week 6 occurred in both CD4+ and CD8+ T cells.

Sequenced by immunoSEQ multiplex PCR; TCRdb stores in-frame clones only, minus some. The table shows under 20,000 clones, with around 78% occurring only once. Specimen: CD4+ or CD8+ T cells sorted from blood, collected in a trial of the OX40 agonist ivuxolimab. The receptor was derived from an adult with an advanced solid tumor such as melanoma, head and neck, liver or kidney cancer.

CDR3 in amino acids: CASSLVGGGEQYF. CDR3 DNA sequence: TGTGCCAGCAGCTTAGTCGGAGGAGGGGAGCAGTACTTC. This chain connects TRBV11-2 to TRBJ2-7; tentative D call: TRBD2 (6 bases). V was shortened by 1 base and J by 7 bases, with 11 bases between the two germline ends. Germline V gene data show CDR1 as SGHAT and CDR2 as FQNNGV. The CDR3 runs 13 residues.